This section outlines one T cell receptor (beta chain) sequence together with its context. The sample comes from a study of blood T cell repertoires in COVID-19. For the study at large: COVID-19 samples from acute and convalescent phases originated in the United States, Italy and Spain. The cDNA or gDNA used as material had been derived from T cells, B-cell-depleted T cells, or PBMCs.

Original processing methods: How many nucleated cells were present was estimated from reference gene primer amplification. Generated by immunoSEQ multiplex PCR, the TCRdb table keeps only in-frame clones and is missing some. The V and J calls and clone size were taken over from that table, and D and trimming were inferred from the DNA. The data show about 90,000 clones, around 87% seen once. This TCR was sampled from a human donor in a cohort sampled during active COVID-19. The specimen was peripheral blood.

In DNA, the CDR3 is TGCGCCAGCAGCATTGCGACGGGAACACCTTGGGGCGAGCAGTACTTC. Its protein product is CASSIATGTPWGEQYF. The chain couples TRBV5-1 to TRBJ2-7; D might be TRBD2 (5 bases). The V gene lost 4 bases and the J gene lost 6 bases, with 23 bases spanning the gap. Germline CDR1 is SGHRS and CDR2 is YFSETQ. The CDR3 is made up of 16 amino acids.